The 23 T cell receptor beta chains reported below all come from one sample, sequenced in a study of T cells in localized non-small cell lung cancer (dated by TCRdb to between 2020 and 2021). Receptor amplification or capture employed the immunoSEQ multiplex PCR assay. TCRdb mirrors the immuneACCESS table, restricted to in-frame sequences. Some clones are absent from its copies; in checked studies, under half trace to an unresolved V gene, and the reason for the others is unknown. Within this sample are some 140,000 clones, with 89% of them counted one time only. The ten largest clones represent around 1.7% of the sample. Sequenced here: peripheral blood, sampled before any cancer treatment. The receptors derive from a female donor older than 55 with stage I lung adenocarcinoma.

The chain is built from TRBV10-3 and TRBJ1-2; D ambiguous. Germline CDR1 reads ENHRY; CDR2 reads SYGVKD. This CDR3 contains 14 residues. V was pared by 4 bases and J by 6 bases, with 15 bases between. CDR3 coding DNA: TGTGCCATCAGTGGGGGTTTGAGGGAGAATGGCTACACCTTC. Protein sequence: CAISGGLRENGYTF.

CDR3 sequence: CASTPHGMNTEAFF. Here the CDR3 DNA reads TGTGCCAGCACCCCGCACGGCATGAACACTGAAGCTTTCTTT. The rearrangement joins TRBV27 to TRBJ1-1; D gene unclear. Looked up from germline, CDR1 is MNHEY and CDR2 is SMNVEV (reference sequence). V lost 7 bases, J lost 0 bases, and 12 bases lay in between. The CDR3 has 14 residues.

The rearrangement joins TRBV5-1 to TRBJ1-2, with D maybe TRBD1 (6 bases). Trimming took 0 bases from V and 8 from J, leaving 11 bases between them. The CDR3 extends over 13 amino acids. Germline V CDR1 and CDR2: SGHRS, YFSETQ. The CDR3 loop is CASSLGGQLGYTF. Written as DNA, the CDR3 is TGCGCCAGCAGCTTGGGAGGACAGCTCGGCTACACCTTC.

This sequence joins TRBV5-4 and TRBJ2-7, with a weak D call TRBD1 (5 bases). V was shortened by 0 bases and J by 3 bases, with 13 bases between the two germline ends. The germline V gene encodes CDR1 SGHNT and CDR2 YYREEE (reference sequence). CDR3 length: 15 amino acids. CDR3: CASSLDEGAYYEQYF. CDR3 nucleotides: TGTGCCAGCAGCTTGGACGAAGGGGCATACTACGAGCAGTACTTC.

The chain joins TRBV5-5 to TRBJ2-7, with D maybe TRBD2 (6 bases). With 7 bases removed from V and 11 bases from J, the gap between germline ends came to 16 bases. Germline V CDR1 and CDR2: SGHKS, YYEKEE (reference sequence). There are 11 residues in the CDR3. The CDR3 protein is CASGKLGGEYF. The CDR3 DNA reads as TGTGCCAGCGGCAAATTGGGGGGAGAGTACTTC.

This rearrangement joins TRBV7-3 to TRBJ2-2; D gene ambiguous. Trimming removed 0 bases from V and 6 bases from J, with 5 bases in between. Germline V gives CDR1 SGHTA, CDR2 FQGTGA. CDR3 length: 13 amino acids. The CDR3 sequence is CASSLTVAGELFF. The CDR3 DNA follows: TGTGCCAGCAGCTTAACCGTAGCCGGGGAGCTGTTTTTT.

This chain joins TRBV5-1 and TRBJ2-1, with TRBD1 identical over 7 bases. V dropped 4 bases and J dropped 6; count of bases not matched to a gene: 13. The germline CDR1 and CDR2 sequences are SGHRS and YFSETQ. There are 16 residues in the CDR3. The CDR3, as DNA: TGCGCCAGCAGCGTGGAGCTGACAGGGCTCGGCAATGAGCAGTTCTTC. This codes for CASSVELTGLGNEQFF.

The genes are TRBV11-3 and TRBJ2-1; 10 bases match TRBD2. CDR3 size: 16 residues. Germline V gene data show CDR1 as SGHNT and CDR2 as YENEEA. V lost 5 bases, J lost 10 bases, and 14 bases stayed unmatched. CDR3 bases: TGTGCCAGCAGCCCGAGGGGTCTAGCGGGAGCGGGAGAGCAGTTCTTC. It encodes CASSPRGLAGAGEQFF.

V is TRBV10-2 and J is TRBJ2-7; D uncertain. Trimming stripped 2 bases from V and 2 bases from J, with 13 bases between. The CDR3 runs 15 residues. CDR1 and CDR2 from the germline V gene are WSHSY and SAAADI. The CDR3 sequence is CASSEGLRGPYEQYF. CDR3 nucleotide sequence: TGCGCCAGCAGTGAGGGTTTGCGAGGACCCTACGAGCAGTACTTC.

The chain uses TRBV5-8 and TRBJ2-4, with 7 bases that match TRBD2. Trimming took 7 bases from V and 3 from J; bases not matched to a gene: 4. This CDR3 has 13 amino acids. CDR1 and CDR2 from the germline V gene are SGHTS and YDEGEE. The CDR3 DNA is TGTGCCAGCCCCGCGGGGGTCAAAAACATTCAGTACTTC. This codes for CASPAGVKNIQYF.

The gene calls are TRBV18 and TRBJ2-1; tentatively, D is TRBD2 (6 bases). V lost 6 bases, J lost 0 bases, and 15 bases lay in between. The CDR3 runs 16 residues. The germline gives CDR1 KGHSH, CDR2 LQKENI. DNA for the CDR3: TGTGCCAGCTCGCTAGGACTATTGAGCTCCTACAATGAGCAGTTCTTC. Translating gives CASSLGLLSSYNEQFF.

The V gene is TRBV15, the J gene TRBJ2-1; D remains unclear. V lost 3 bases to trimming and J lost 6 bases, with 9 bases between them. The CDR3 extends over 13 amino acids. Germline V gene lookup returns CDR1 LNHNV and CDR2 YYDKDF (reference sequence). DNA for the CDR3: TGTGCCACCAGCAGGAGCCGGCTCAATGAGCAGTTCTTC. It translates to CATSRSRLNEQFF. The complete variable domain, with remaining parts taken from reference TRBV15 and TRBJ2-1, reads DAMVIQNPRYQVTQFGKPVTLSCSQTLNHNVMYWYQQKSSQAPKLLFHYYDKDFNNEADTPDNFQSRRPNTSFCFLDIRSPGLGDTAMYLCATSRSRLNEQFFGPGTRLTVL.

This chain uses TRBV4-2 with TRBJ2-1; TRBD2 matches at 11 bases. V trimming: 4 bases; J trimming: 4 bases; junction bases outside the gene matches: 3. CDR1 LGHNA and CDR2 YNFKEQ come from the germline V gene. The CDR3 is 15 amino acids. For the CDR3, the DNA is TGTGCCAGCAGCCCCACTAGCGGGAGTTACAATGAGCAGTTCTTC. This translates into CASSPTSGSYNEQFF.

This clone appeared a single time. DNA of the CDR3: TGTGCCATCAAGGGACAGGGTTACTCTGGAAACACCATATATTTT. It yields the protein CAIKGQGYSGNTIYF. J is TRBJ1-3 and V is TRBV10-3; TRBD1 aligns across 9 bases. There are 15 residues in the CDR3. The J segment lost 0 bases and the V segment lost 7 bases, leaving 4 bases of the junction unmatched. Looked up from germline, CDR1 is ENHRY and CDR2 is SYGVKD.

The chain couples TRBV5-6 to TRBJ1-2; maybe TRBD1 (5 bases). Deletions cut 2 bases from V and 8 bases from J, with 22 bases between. Germline values: CDR1 SGHDT, CDR2 YYEEEE. The CDR3 totals 16 residues. The CDR3 region is CASSFELAAGLGGYTF. The CDR3 DNA is TGTGCCAGCAGCTTTGAATTAGCAGCAGGGCTTGGCGGCTACACCTTC.

The CDR3, as DNA: TGCGCCAGCAGCCTTCCGGGCCAAAATTCACCCCTCCACTTT. Translation: CASSLPGQNSPLHF. The chain uses TRBV5-1 and TRBJ1-6; D ambiguous. The CDR3 sequence is 14 residues long. CDR1 is SGHRS, CDR2 YFSETQ, per germline. V was pared by 4 bases and J by 7 bases, with 12 bases between.

A single count supports this clone. The V and J genes are TRBV30 and TRBJ2-5; 13 bases map to TRBD2. The DNA end lines up better with TRBJ2-7; the J call may be wrong. The CDR3 sequence is 14 residues long. Per germline, CDR1 GTSNPN and CDR2 SVGIG (reference sequence). CDR3 sequence (DNA): TGTGCCTGTCAAAGGACTAGCGGGAGTTCCGAGCAGTACTTC. Translated, it gives CACQRTSGSSEQYF.

The genes are TRBV28 and TRBJ2-7; 7 bases fit TRBD1. This CDR3 is built from 13 residues. Germline assignment: CDR1 MDHEN and CDR2 SYDVKM. V gave up 4 bases and J gave up 5 bases; unmatched junction bases: 5. CDR3 nucleotides: TGTGCCAGCAGTTCCCCCGGGACAGACGAGCAGTACTTC. This gives the protein CASSSPGTDEQYF.

The chain carries TRBV5-1 and TRBJ1-5, with D unresolved. CDR3 size: 13 residues. Deletions cut 4 bases from V and 3 bases from J, with 8 bases between. CDR1 is SGHRS and CDR2 is YFSETQ in the germline V gene. The CDR3 sequence is CASSPSPNQPQHF. The CDR3 nucleotides are TGCGCCAGCAGCCCAAGTCCCAATCAGCCCCAGCATTTT.

The chain couples TRBV30 to TRBJ1-1; D gene unclear. The ends were cut back, 1 base at V and 4 bases at J, with 10 bases in the middle. Germline V CDR1 and CDR2: GTSNPN, SVGIG (reference sequence). This CDR3 contains 13 residues. The CDR3 nucleotides read TGTGCCTGGAGTGGTCAAGGGCCCACTGAAGCTTTCTTT. This codes for CAWSGQGPTEAFF. The full variable domain, in which reference TRBV30 and TRBJ1-1 provide the parts outside the CDR3, is SQTIHQWPATLVQPVGSPLSLECTVEGTSNPNLYWYRQAAGRGLQLLFYSVGIGQISSEVPQNLSASRPQDRQFILSSKKLLLSDSGFYLCAWSGQGPTEAFFGQGTRLTVV.

The chain combines TRBV19 with TRBJ2-2; no clear D gene. The germline V gene encodes CDR1 LNHDA and CDR2 SQIVND (reference sequence). There are 13 residues in the CDR3. V was pared by 10 bases and J by 6 bases, with 15 bases between. CDR3 amino acids: CATRKPTAGELFF. CDR3 coding DNA: TGTGCCACACGGAAGCCCACCGCCGGGGAGCTGTTTTTT. Complete variable domain (other parts from reference TRBV19 and TRBJ2-2): DGGITQSPKYLFRKEGQNVTLSCEQNLNHDAMYWYRQDPGQGLRLIYYSQIVNDFQKGDIAEGYSVSREKKESFPLTVTSAQKNPTAFYLCATRKPTAGELFFGEGSRLTVL.

In DNA form, the CDR3 reads TGTGCCAGCAGTCTCCGGGATTCCTCTGGAAACACCATATATTTT. Translated, it gives CASSLRDSSGNTIYF. V and J are TRBV6-5 and TRBJ1-3; D gene ambiguous. Germline V gene lookup returns CDR1 MNHEY and CDR2 SVGAGI. The V end lost 5 bases, the J end lost 0 bases, and 11 bases lay between the germline ends. This CDR3 region has 15 residues.

This clone appeared a single time. The V and J genes are TRBV5-4 and TRBJ1-2, with D uncertain. V was cut by 4 bases and J by 4 bases, with 17 bases left in between. Germline V gene lookup returns CDR1 SGHNT and CDR2 YYREEE (reference sequence). The CDR3 totals 15 residues. The CDR3 loop is CASSLDLDGSYGYTF. The CDR3 coding sequence is TGTGCCAGCAGCCTAGATTTGGACGGATCCTATGGCTACACCTTC.